Listed here are 10 T cell receptor beta chains from one sample, sequenced in a study of T cell repertoires in cytomegalovirus infection. TCRdb processed the reads anew with MiXCR; each CDR3 protein has one entry. The repertoire holds about 470,000 distinct CDR3 sequences, with under 55% as singletons. No antigen has been identified for these receptors. Sequences were derived from cultured PBMCs, sampled from culture after CMV antigen stimulation. The receptors come from a human donor in good health (CMV status not recorded). Some clones in this sample may be carry-over from other donors' samples.

The chain couples TRBV9 to TRBJ2-1; 9 nucleotides match TRBD2. This CDR3 has 18 amino acids. The germline V gene encodes CDR1 SGDLS and CDR2 YYNGEE. Trimming cost V 0 bases and J 2 bases; bases outside gene matches: 9. CDR3 nucleotides: TGTGCCAGCAGCGTAGGCCCTAGCGGGGTGGCCCCCTACAATGAGCAGTTCTTC. Translation gives CASSVGPSGVAPYNEQFF.

CDR3 in amino acids: CSVVKGNTGELFF. The CDR3 DNA follows: TGCAGCGTTGTTAAGGGAAACACCGGGGAGCTGTTTTTT. The chain carries TRBV29-1 and TRBJ2-2; D is uncertain. Germline assignment: CDR1 SQVTM and CDR2 ANQGSEA. V lost 4 bases to trimming and J lost 2 bases, with 8 bases between them. The CDR3 extends over 13 amino acids.

This clonotype appeared a few times. The chain couples TRBV7-7 to TRBJ2-1; D unresolved. V gave up 5 bases and J gave up 5 bases, with 10 bases separating them. Germline CDR1 is SSHAT and CDR2 is FNYEAQ (reference sequence). This CDR3 region has 13 residues. Here the CDR3 reads CASSAGSHNEQFF. CDR3 nucleotide sequence: TGTGCCAGCAGCGCCGGGTCACACAATGAGCAGTTCTTC.

The chain carries TRBV7-8 and TRBJ1-1; 7 bases line up with TRBD1. There are 15 residues in the CDR3. The V and J ends lost 1 base and 1 base, in that order; junction bases with no gene match: 3. From germline, CDR1 is SGHVS and CDR2 FQNEAQ. The CDR3 sequence: CASSLVNRGNTEAFF. As DNA, the CDR3 is TGTGCCAGCAGCTTAGTTAACAGGGGGAACACTGAAGCTTTCTTT.

J is TRBJ2-7 and V is TRBV7-9; 11 nucleotides match TRBD1. The length of the CDR3 is 17 residues. The germline CDR1 and CDR2 sequences are SEHNR and FQNEAQ (reference sequence). Germline trimming cut 1 base from V and 0 bases from J; bases unmatched to any gene: 5. The CDR3 here is CASSLGGTGGNSYEQYF. Written as DNA, the CDR3 is TGTGCCAGCAGCTTAGGCGGGACAGGGGGAAACTCCTACGAGCAGTACTTC.

The V gene is TRBV2, the J gene TRBJ2-3; 7 bases are shared with TRBD1. The CDR3 spans 16 residues. Trimming cost V 6 bases and J 2 bases; bases outside gene matches: 11. Germline values: CDR1 SNHLY, CDR2 FYNNEI. The CDR3 DNA reads as TGTGCCAGCAGGAAGCTCCGGGACAGTTCCACAGATACGCAGTATTTT. It translates to CASRKLRDSSTDTQYF.

The chain joins TRBV20-1 to TRBJ2-6; tentative D call: TRBD2 (6 bases). V was clipped by 6 bases and J by 4 bases, with 16 bases between them. The CDR3 covers 15 residues. Per germline, CDR1 DFQATT and CDR2 SNEGSKA (reference sequence). CDR3 loop: CSAHAGSSGANVLTF. For the CDR3, the DNA is TGCAGTGCCCACGCGGGAAGCTCCGGGGCCAACGTCCTGACTTTC.

J is TRBJ2-3 and V is TRBV7-2, with 7 bases lining up with TRBD1. CDR1 SGHTA and CDR2 FQGNSA come from the germline V gene. The CDR3 has 14 amino acids. The V and J ends lost 4 bases and 3 bases, in that order; junction bases with no gene match: 4. CDR3 nucleotide sequence: TGTGCCAGCAGCTCAACGGGACAGACAGATACGCAGTATTTT. It translates to CASSSTGQTDTQYF. The full variable domain, in which reference TRBV7-2 and TRBJ2-3 provide the parts outside the CDR3, is GAGVSQSPSNKVTEKGKDVELRCDPISGHTALYWYRQSLGQGLEFLIYFQGNSAPDKSGLPSDRFSAERTGGSVSTLTIQRTQQEDSAVYLCASSSTGQTDTQYFGPGTRLTVL.

The chain couples TRBV7-2 to TRBJ2-5; D ambiguous. The V end was cut by 4 bases, the J end by 1 base, with 10 bases between. The CDR3 is made up of 14 amino acids. CDR1 SGHTA and CDR2 FQGNSA come from the germline V gene. The CDR3 nucleotides are TGTGCCAGCAGCTATCGGACCTCCCAAGAGACCCAGTACTTC. Translated: CASSYRTSQETQYF. Supplemented by reference TRBV7-2 and TRBJ2-5, the full variable domain reads GAGVSQSPSNKVTEKGKDVELRCDPISGHTALYWYRQSLGQGLEFLIYFQGNSAPDKSGLPSDRFSAERTGGSVSTLTIQRTQQEDSAVYLCASSYRTSQETQYFGPGTRLLVL.

Comment on this clonotype: The conserved closing phenylalanine or tryptophan is absent in this CDR3, likely reflecting a read error. The rearrangement uses TRBV5-6 and TRBJ2-1; D remains unclear. The ends were cut back, 4 bases at V and 8 bases at J, with 19 bases in the middle. The CDR3 totals 15 residues. Germline V gene sequence: CDR1 SGHDT, CDR2 YYEEEE. CDR3 loop: CASSHQEHSSDEQFL. DNA of the CDR3: TGTGCCAGCAGCCACCAGGAGCACAGTTCGGATGAGCAGTTCTTA.